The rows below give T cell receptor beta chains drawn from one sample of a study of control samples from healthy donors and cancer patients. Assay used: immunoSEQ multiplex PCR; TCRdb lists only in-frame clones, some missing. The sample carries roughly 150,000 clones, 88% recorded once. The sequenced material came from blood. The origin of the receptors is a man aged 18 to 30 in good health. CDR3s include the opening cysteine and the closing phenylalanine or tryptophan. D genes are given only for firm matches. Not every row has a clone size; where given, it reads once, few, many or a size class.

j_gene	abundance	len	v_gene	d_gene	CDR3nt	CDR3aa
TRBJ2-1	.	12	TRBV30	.	TGTGCCTGGAGTGTGGGAAGTGATGAGCAGTTCTTC	CAWSVGSDEQFF
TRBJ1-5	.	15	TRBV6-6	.	TGTGCCAGCAGTTACTCGTTCTTTGCCAATCAGCCCCAGCATTTT	CASSYSFFANQPQHF
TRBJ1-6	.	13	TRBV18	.	TGTGCCAGCTCACCGGGGGCAGGGTCACCCCTCCACTTT	CASSPGAGSPLHF
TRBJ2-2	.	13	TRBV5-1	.	TGCGCCAGCAGCTTGTCCGACACCGGGGAGCTGTTTTTT	CASSLSDTGELFF
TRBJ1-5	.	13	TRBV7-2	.	TGTGCCAGCAGCGCATCTCATCGGGGCTTCCAGCATTTT	CASSASHRGFQHF
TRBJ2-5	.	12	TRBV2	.	TGTGCCAGCAGCGAAAGTCGGGAGACCCAGTACTTC	CASSESRETQYF
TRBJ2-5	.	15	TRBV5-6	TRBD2	TGTGCCAGCAGCTCGGGACTAGCGGGGGAAGAGACCCAGTACTTC	CASSSGLAGEETQYF
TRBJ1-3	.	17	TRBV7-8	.	TGTGCCAGCAGCTTAGCGTCAGGGCCGAGCTCTGGAAACACCATATATTTT	CASSLASGPSSGNTIYF
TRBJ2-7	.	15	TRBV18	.	TGTGCCAGCTCACTATCGACAGTGGGGTCCTACGAGCAGTACTTC	CASSLSTVGSYEQYF
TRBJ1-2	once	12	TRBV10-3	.	TGTGCCATCAGTGCGAGCCACTATGGCTACACCTTC	CAISASHYGYTF
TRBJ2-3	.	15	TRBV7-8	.	TGTGCCAGCAGCTTATTCCCTAGCCGCACAGATACGCAGTATTTT	CASSLFPSRTDTQYF
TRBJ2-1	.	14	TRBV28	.	TGTGCCAGCAGTTCCCCTAGCTCCTACAATGAGCAGTTCTTC	CASSSPSSYNEQFF
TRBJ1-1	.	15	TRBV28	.	TGTGCCAGCAGTAAAACAGGTAATTTTAACACTGAAGCTTTCTTT	CASSKTGNFNTEAFF
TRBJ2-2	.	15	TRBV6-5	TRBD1	TGTGCCAGCAGCTTGGGACAGGAGAACACCGGGGAGCTGTTTTTT	CASSLGQENTGELFF
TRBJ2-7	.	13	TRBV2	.	TGTGCCAGCAACCCTGTACGGTCCTACGAGCAGTACTTC	CASNPVRSYEQYF
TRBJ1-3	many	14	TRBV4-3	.	TGCGCCAGCAGCCGAGACTTCCTGCCCGACACCATATATTTT	CASSRDFLPDTIYF
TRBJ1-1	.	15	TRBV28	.	TGTGCCAGCAGTTCCGGCGGGGGAGGGATCACTGAAGCTTTCTTT	CASSSGGGGITEAFF
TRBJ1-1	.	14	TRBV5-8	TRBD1	TGTGCCAGCAGCTGGGACAGGGGGAGCACTGAAGCTTTCTTT	CASSWDRGSTEAFF
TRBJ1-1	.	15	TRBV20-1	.	TGCAGTGCTAGTAATTTTCGGGCAGCGAACACTGAAGCTTTCTTT	CSASNFRAANTEAFF
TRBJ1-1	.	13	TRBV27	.	TGTGCCAGCAGTTTGCAAGCGAACACTGAAGCTTTCTTT	CASSLQANTEAFF
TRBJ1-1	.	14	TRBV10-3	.	TGTGCCATCAGTGAGTCGAGGGTGAACACTGAAGCTTTCTTT	CAISESRVNTEAFF
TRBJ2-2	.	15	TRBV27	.	TGTGCCAGCACCCGTGGGACTTACTACACCGGGGAGCTGTTTTTT	CASTRGTYYTGELFF
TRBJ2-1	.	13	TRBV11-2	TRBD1	TGTGCCAGCAGCCAACGTACAGGGGTCGAACAGTTCTTC	CASSQRTGVEQFF